Presented here are 6 T cell receptor beta chains from one specimen sequenced in a study of regulatory T cells in long-lasting Graves disease. Time point specified: newly diagnosed GD, antithyroid drugs for less than 3 months. The TCR library was made from RNA extracted from PBMCs. According to the study, TCR beta libraries were built with iRepertoire HTBI primers and CDR3-region Arm-PCR. One entry per CDR3 protein, called by TCRdb with MiXCR from the multiplex PCR reads. The table includes roughly 400,000 distinct CDR3 sequences, over 15% detected once. This sample also belongs to another study, concerning T cells in Graves' hyperthyroidism and ophthalmopathy.

Sequenced material: peripheral blood mononuclear cells (PBMCs), taken at new diagnosis, from a patient treated with antithyroid drugs. The receptor set was obtained from a woman younger than 30 with Graves disease.

This clonotype was seen many times. V usage is TRBV11-2 and J usage is TRBJ2-7; no clear D gene. The CDR3 covers 13 residues. CDR1 and CDR2 (germline): SGHAT, FQNNGV. Trimming cost V 0 bases and J 5 bases, with 8 bases left between them. The CDR3 bases are TGTGCCAGCAGCTTAGATCAGCTGGACGAGCAGTACTTC. It specifies CASSLDQLDEQYF.

This clonotype was observed many times. J is TRBJ2-7 and V is TRBV6-1; the D call may be TRBD1 or TRBD2 (5 bases each). Germline V lookup: CDR1 MNHNS, CDR2 SASEGT. The CDR3 length is 14 residues. Trimming removed 6 bases from V and 2 bases from J, with 14 bases in between. Here the CDR3 reads CASSMGPGTYEQYF. The DNA of the CDR3 is TGTGCCAGCAGCATGGGACCAGGAACCTACGAGCAGTACTTC.

The chain carries TRBV4-1 and TRBJ1-1; D call uncertain. The V end lost 0 bases, the J end lost 5 bases, and 16 bases lay between the germline ends. This CDR3 spans 16 amino acids. The germline V gene has CDR1 MGHRA and CDR2 YSYEKL. The CDR3 DNA is TGCGCCAGCAGCCAAGATTTGGCAGGCCAGCGTACTGAAGCTTTCTTT. Its protein product is CASSQDLAGQRTEAFF.

This clonotype came up a few times. V usage is TRBV27 and J usage is TRBJ2-7; possible D gene TRBD2, 5 bases. Germline V lookup: CDR1 MNHEY, CDR2 SMNVEV (reference sequence). Between the trimmed V and J ends, which lost 8 bases and 3 bases, there was a span of 14 bases. CDR3 length equals 13 residues. The CDR3 is CASSSGKNYEQYF. DNA of the CDR3: TGTGCCAGCTCATCCGGGAAGAACTACGAGCAGTACTTC.

The chain couples TRBV6-2 or TRBV6-3 to TRBJ2-4, with D tentatively TRBD2 (5 bases). Germline CDR1 reads MNHEY; CDR2 reads SVGEGT. This CDR3 spans 13 amino acids. The V and J ends lost 5 bases and 9 bases respectively, with 14 bases between them. For the CDR3, the DNA is TGTGCCAGCAGTGAGAGGGTGGATGGCATTCAGTACTTC. It encodes CASSERVDGIQYF.

This clonotype showed up many times. The CDR3 region is CASSLGARGNEQFF. For the CDR3, the DNA is TGTGCCAGCAGTCTGGGGGCGCGAGGGAATGAGCAGTTCTTC. The J gene is TRBJ2-1, the V gene TRBV28; possible D gene TRBD1, 6 bases. CDR3 length: 14 amino acids. Germline V lookup: CDR1 MDHEN, CDR2 SYDVKM. Trimming removed 5 bases at V and 7 bases at J, with 15 bases between.